Listed below are T cell receptor beta chains from one sample, sequenced in a study of blood T cell repertoires in COVID-19. Using immunoSEQ multiplex PCR, the repertoire was profiled, and TCRdb retains in-frame clones only, with some absent. The sample lists under 200,000 clones, roughly 83% occurring once. Input material: peripheral blood. All receptors derive from a man younger than 35 with active or convalescent COVID-19. CDR3s include the opening cysteine and the closing phenylalanine or tryptophan. Fields, in order: J gene, V gene, D gene, clone size, CDR3 protein, CDR3 DNA. The D gene is left open where the match is weak. Rows may omit the clone size; those that give it use once, few, many or a size class.

TRBJ1-4	TRBV6-6	NA	NA	CASKPQGMSEKLFF	TGTGCCAGCAAACCTCAGGGGATGAGTGAAAAACTGTTTTTT
TRBJ1-1	TRBV29-1	TRBD1	NA	CSVEQGTEAFF	TGCAGCGTGGAACAGGGGACTGAAGCTTTCTTT
TRBJ1-1	TRBV11-2	TRBD1	NA	CASSRQGYTNTEAFF	TGTGCCAGCAGTCGACAGGGGTATACTAACACTGAAGCTTTCTTT
TRBJ2-7	TRBV5-4	TRBD1	NA	CASRGTGSYEQYF	TGTGCCAGCAGGGGGACAGGCTCCTACGAGCAGTACTTC
TRBJ1-5	TRBV28	TRBD1	NA	CASMMQGATQPQHF	TGTGCCAGCATGATGCAGGGGGCCACTCAGCCCCAGCATTTT
TRBJ1-1	TRBV7-9	NA	NA	CASSLAGDTEAFF	TGTGCCAGCAGCTTAGCCGGAGACACTGAAGCTTTCTTT
TRBJ1-2	TRBV6-1	NA	few	CASSERLGGGSGYTF	TGTGCCAGCAGTGAGCGGCTGGGGGGGGGCTCTGGCTACACCTTC
TRBJ1-1	TRBV7-2	NA	NA	CASSLAGRNTEAFF	TGTGCCAGCAGCTTAGCTGGGAGGAACACTGAAGCTTTCTTT
TRBJ1-2	TRBV27	NA	NA	CASSYVGAGYGYTF	TGTGCCAGCAGTTATGTAGGGGCCGGCTATGGCTACACCTTC
TRBJ1-1	TRBV18	TRBD1	NA	CASSPGQGHNTEAFF	TGTGCCAGCTCACCAGGACAGGGCCATAACACTGAAGCTTTCTTT
TRBJ1-5	TRBV19	NA	few	CASSKERLTNSNQPQHF	TGTGCCAGTAGTAAGGAACGATTGACTAATAGCAATCAGCCCCAGCATTTT
TRBJ1-2	TRBV19	NA	few	CASSMAGGGYGYTF	TGTGCCAGTAGTATGGCCGGCGGTGGCTATGGCTACACCTTC
TRBJ2-7	TRBV5-5	NA	NA	CASSLGDNSYEQYF	TGTGCCAGCAGCTTGGGGGACAACTCCTACGAGCAGTACTTC
TRBJ1-6	TRBV27	NA	medium-sized	CASSFRGGNSPLHF	TGTGCCAGCAGTTTCAGGGGAGGGAATTCACCCCTCCACTTT
TRBJ1-2	TRBV7-9	NA	NA	CASSPRVGSDYGYTF	TGTGCCAGCAGCCCCCGGGTAGGGAGCGACTATGGCTACACCTTC
TRBJ2-1	TRBV5-5	TRBD1	NA	CASIGQDYNEQFF	TGTGCCAGCATTGGACAGGATTACAATGAGCAGTTCTTC
TRBJ2-1	TRBV21-1	NA	NA	CASSKVQISGYNEQFF	TGTGCCAGCAGCAAAGTACAGATAAGTGGCTACAATGAGCAGTTCTTC
TRBJ1-2	TRBV5-4	TRBD1	NA	CASSPPTGSNYGYTF	TGTGCCAGCAGCCCACCGACAGGGTCAAACTATGGCTACACCTTC
TRBJ1-6	TRBV5-6	NA	NA	CASSLNRNSPLHF	TGTGCCAGCAGTCTAAACAGAAATTCACCCCTCCACTTT
TRBJ2-2	TRBV4-1	TRBD1	NA	CASSLLTGTGTTGELFF	TGCGCCAGCAGCCTCTTGACCGGGACAGGGACCACCGGGGAGCTGTTTTTT
TRBJ2-5	TRBV5-1	TRBD1	NA	CASSRDRQETQYF	TGCGCCAGCAGTCGGGACAGACAAGAGACCCAGTACTTC
TRBJ2-5	TRBV5-4	TRBD2	NA	CASSKGLAGDAETQYF	TGTGCCAGCAGCAAAGGACTAGCGGGAGATGCAGAGACCCAGTACTTC
TRBJ2-1	TRBV7-2	TRBD2	NA	CASSYRLAGNEQFF	TGTGCCAGCAGCTACAGACTAGCTGGGAATGAGCAGTTCTTC
TRBJ1-1	TRBV5-5	TRBD1	NA	CASSLGQGRFGTEAFF	TGTGCCAGCAGCTTGGGACAGGGTCGTTTCGGGACTGAAGCTTTCTTT
TRBJ2-7	TRBV5-6	NA	NA	CASSLEVGRVSYEQYF	TGTGCCAGCAGCTTGGAGGTCGGGAGAGTCTCCTACGAGCAGTACTTC
TRBJ1-2	TRBV5-1	NA	NA	CASSLPDYGYTF	TGCGCCAGCAGCTTGCCGGACTATGGCTACACCTTC
TRBJ2-3	TRBV6-5	NA	NA	CASSYNGKGADTQYF	TGTGCCAGCAGTTATAACGGGAAGGGTGCAGATACGCAGTATTTT
TRBJ2-5	TRBV12-3/TRBV12-4	NA	NA	CASSFSGETQYF	TGTGCCAGCAGTTTTTCAGGGGAGACCCAGTACTTC
TRBJ1-2	TRBV6-6	TRBD1	NA	CASSYSHRGDGYTF	TGTGCCAGCAGTTACTCGCACAGGGGGGATGGCTACACCTTC